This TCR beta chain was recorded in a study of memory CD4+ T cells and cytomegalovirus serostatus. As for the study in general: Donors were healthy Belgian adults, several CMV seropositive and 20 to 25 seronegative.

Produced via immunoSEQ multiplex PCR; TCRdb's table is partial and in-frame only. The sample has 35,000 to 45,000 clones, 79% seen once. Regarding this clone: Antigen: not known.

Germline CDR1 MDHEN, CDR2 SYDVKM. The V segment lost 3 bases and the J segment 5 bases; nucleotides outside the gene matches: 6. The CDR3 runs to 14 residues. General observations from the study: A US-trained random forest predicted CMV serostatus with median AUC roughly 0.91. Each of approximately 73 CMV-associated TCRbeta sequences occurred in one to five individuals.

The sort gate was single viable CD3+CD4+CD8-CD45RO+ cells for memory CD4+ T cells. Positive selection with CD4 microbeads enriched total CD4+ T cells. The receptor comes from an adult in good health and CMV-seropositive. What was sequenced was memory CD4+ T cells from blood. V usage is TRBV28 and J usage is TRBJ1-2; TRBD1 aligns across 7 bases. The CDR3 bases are TGTGCCAGCAGTTTTTCAGGGGGTTTGTATGGCTACACCTTC. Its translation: CASSFSGGLYGYTF.